What follows is one TCR beta chain and its context. This clone came up once. No antigen is known for it. Base qualities are not at hand, and no much larger clone is one base apart. The Quick-DNA Microprep Kit was used to extract genomic DNA from the sorted cells. TCRbeta DNA was amplified with the immunoSEQ hsTCRbeta kit following the manufacturer's protocol. TCRbeta libraries were sequenced on an Illumina MiSeq instrument. For the original study's pipeline: Once out-of-frame sequences had been removed, 2,204,828 distinct TCRbeta sequences were left, which works out to an average of about 66,813 per individual. Each individual was scored using the number of some 150 previously reported CMV-associated TCRbeta sequences that the individual carried and the total number of productive distinct TCRbeta sequences. A beta-binomial model was reimplemented in Python, and random forests from scikit-learn, run with default parameters, were trained on data from the US cohort. Classifier performance on the Belgian cohort was summarized as median AUC with percentile confidence intervals calculated over 10,000 bootstrap iterations. What TCRdb holds here is the immuneACCESS table cut down to in-frame rearrangements. Part of the clones is not present; checked against another copy, under half of the missing clones reflect an unresolved V gene, and the others are unexplained. That table gives V, J and clone size, and the DNA gave D and trimming. This sample is represented by approximately 51,000 clones; roughly 74% of them were singletons. Clones ranked in the top ten supply 1.2% of the sample.

Single viable CD3+CD4+CD8-CD45RO+ cells were sorted as memory CD4+ T cells on a FACSAria II. CMV serostatus was assessed using a Roche Elecsys assay, by which serum IgG against CMV pp150, pp28, p38 and p52 was detected. After thawing, total CD4+ T cells were enriched by positive selection with CD4 magnetic microbeads. The samples came from a separate study whose specific focus was interrogating the CD4+ T cell memory repertoire. Following standard operating procedures, peripheral blood mononuclear cells were isolated and cryopreserved, while serum was kept at -80 degrees C. The staining used CD3-PerCP (BW264/56), CD4-APC (RPA-T4), CD45RO-PE (UCHT1) and CD8-Pacific Orange (3B5) antibodies, and Sytox blue was used to exclude non-viable cells. The data were taken from a study of memory CD4+ T cells and cytomegalovirus serostatus (dated by TCRdb to between 2018 and 2021). Regarding the study in general: A total of roughly 33 healthy Belgian adults, of whom 9 were CMV seropositive and about 24 were CMV seronegative, were included in the cohort. The study sequenced CD4+ memory TCRbeta repertoires of a Belgian cohort with known cytomegalovirus serostatus to replicate a published TCR-based CMV serostatus classifier.

Paper-wide results and their limitations: Results were interpreted as suggesting that the CMV-associated TCR signature is largely present in the CD4+ memory repertoire. Of roughly 170 previously reported CMV-associated TCRbeta sequences, 67 appeared in the CD4+ memory repertoires, each in one to five individuals. A median bootstrapped AUC of roughly 0.95 with a 95% CI of 0.76-1.00 was achieved on the Belgian cohort by the original-framework classifier. CMV serostatus prediction reached a median bootstrapped AUC of roughly 0.95 with the original framework and just over 0.9 with a US-trained random forest. Only CD4+CD45RO+ memory cells were sequenced, in contrast to the original study, which included naive and memory CD4+ and CD8+ populations.

The CDR3 measures 16 amino acids from cysteine to phenylalanine. Of all the DNA, just the CDR3 is kept, 48 bases in frame from base 1. V is reduced by 1 base and J by 12 bases, leaving a spacing of 21 bases between them. CDR1 SNHLY and CDR2 FYNNEI were looked up in the germline V gene. This sequence was found in an adult in good health and CMV-seropositive. Sequencing was performed on memory CD4+ T cells from blood. This receptor chain uses TRBV2 and TRBJ1-4; a weak D assignment points to TRBD1 (6 bases agree). The CDR3 corresponds to CASSEDPGRGGVELFF. At the DNA level, the sequence is TGTGCCAGCAGTGAAGACCCCGGGAGGGGGGGGGTCGAACTGTTTTTT.